The T cell receptor beta chain described here comes from a study of blood T cell repertoires in COVID-19. Study at large: Researchers got acute and convalescent COVID-19 samples from the United States, Italy and Spain. The analysed material was cDNA or gDNA that came from T cells, B-cell-depleted T cells, or PBMCs.

As processed by the authors: Estimates of nucleated cell counts were drawn from the amplification of reference gene primers. Produced via immunoSEQ multiplex PCR; TCRdb's table is partial and in-frame only. Clonal size and the V and J genes are those of that table, whereas D and trimming came from the DNA. The sample consists of 170,000 or so clones, roughly 77% of them appearing once. CDR1 GTSNPN and CDR2 SVGIG come from the germline V gene (reference sequence). V lost 0 bases and J lost 6, with 14 bases in between. The CDR3 sequence is 14 residues long. V is TRBV30 and J is TRBJ1-1, with a weak D call TRBD1 (5 bases). The clonotype was recovered from a man aged 70 or older with active or convalescent COVID-19. The sequencing input was peripheral blood. The CDR3 DNA is TGTGCCTGGAGTGTAGGGCGGGGGGACGCTGAAGCTTTCTTT. Residues: CAWSVGRGDAEAFF. Combining the CDR3 with reference TRBV30 and TRBJ1-1 gives the whole variable domain SQTIHQWPATLVQPVGSPLSLECTVEGTSNPNLYWYRQAAGRGLQLLFYSVGIGQISSEVPQNLSASRPQDRQFILSSKKLLLSDSGFYLCAWSVGRGDAEAFFGQGTRLTVV.